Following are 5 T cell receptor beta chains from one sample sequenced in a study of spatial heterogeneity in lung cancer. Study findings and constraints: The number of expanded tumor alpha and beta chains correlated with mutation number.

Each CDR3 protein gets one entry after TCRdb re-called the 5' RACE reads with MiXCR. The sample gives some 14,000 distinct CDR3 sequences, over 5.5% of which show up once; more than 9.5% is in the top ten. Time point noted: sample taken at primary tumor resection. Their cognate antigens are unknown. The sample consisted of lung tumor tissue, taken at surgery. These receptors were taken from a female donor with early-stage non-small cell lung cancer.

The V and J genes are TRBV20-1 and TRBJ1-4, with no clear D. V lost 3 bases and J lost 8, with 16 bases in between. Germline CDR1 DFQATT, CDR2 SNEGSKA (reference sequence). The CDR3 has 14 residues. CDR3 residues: CSASTDGVPEKLFF. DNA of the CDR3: TGCAGTGCTAGCACCGACGGTGTTCCGGAAAAACTGTTTTTT.

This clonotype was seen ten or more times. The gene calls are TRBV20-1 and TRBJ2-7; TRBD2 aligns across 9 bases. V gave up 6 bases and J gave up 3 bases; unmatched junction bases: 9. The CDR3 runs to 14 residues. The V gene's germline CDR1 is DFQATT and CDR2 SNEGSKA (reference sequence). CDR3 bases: TGCAGTGCCGCGGGAGGGGCCCCATACTACGAGCAGTACTTC. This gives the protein CSAAGGAPYYEQYF.

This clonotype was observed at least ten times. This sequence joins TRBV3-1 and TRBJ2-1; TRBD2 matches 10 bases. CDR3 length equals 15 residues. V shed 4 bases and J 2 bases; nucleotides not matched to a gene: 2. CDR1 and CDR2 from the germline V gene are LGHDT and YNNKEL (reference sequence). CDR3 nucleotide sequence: TGTGCCAGCAGCCTCCTAGCGGGGGCCTACAATGAGCAGTTCTTC. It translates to CASSLLAGAYNEQFF.

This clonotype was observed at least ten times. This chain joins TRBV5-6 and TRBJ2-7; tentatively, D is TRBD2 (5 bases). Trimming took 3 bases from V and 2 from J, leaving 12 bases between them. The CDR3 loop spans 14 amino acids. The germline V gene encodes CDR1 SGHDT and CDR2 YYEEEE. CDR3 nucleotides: TGTGCCAGCAGCTCCCTCGGGAACCCCTACGAGCAGTACTTC. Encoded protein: CASSSLGNPYEQYF.

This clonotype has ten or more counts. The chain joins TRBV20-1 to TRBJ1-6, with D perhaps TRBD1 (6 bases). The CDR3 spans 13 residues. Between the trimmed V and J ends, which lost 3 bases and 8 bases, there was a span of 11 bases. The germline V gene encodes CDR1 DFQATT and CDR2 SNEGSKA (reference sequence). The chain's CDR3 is CSASVDRDSPLHF. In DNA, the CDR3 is TGCAGTGCTAGTGTGGACAGAGATTCACCCCTCCACTTT.